The 27 T cell receptor beta chains below were found in one sample sequenced in a study of T cell responses to AZD1222 COVID-19 vaccine. Data came from immunoSEQ multiplex PCR; TCRdb stores just in-frame clones and leaves some out. In the table there are around 160,000 clones, more than 75% of which are singletons. The source material was peripheral blood, sampled on day 0 of AZD1222 vaccination. Receptor source: an adult in good health.

The chain links TRBV2 to TRBJ2-7; a possible D gene is TRBD1 (6 bases). Germline V gene data show CDR1 as SNHLY and CDR2 as FYNNEI. This CDR3 is 13 amino acids long. Deletions cut 11 bases from V and 5 bases from J, with 19 bases between. The CDR3 spells CADHRGIWDEQYF. For the CDR3, the DNA is TGTGCCGACCATAGGGGGATTTGGGACGAGCAGTACTTC.

This chain joins TRBV7-3 and TRBJ1-3; 8 bases match TRBD1. The CDR3 covers 15 residues. Germline loops: CDR1 SGHTA, CDR2 FQGTGA. V lost 4 bases, J lost 3 bases, and 5 bases stayed unmatched. The CDR3 nucleotides are TGTGCCAGCAGCTCAGGACAGGGTAGTGGAAACACCATATATTTT. It encodes CASSSGQGSGNTIYF.

The count of this clone is one. The rearrangement links TRBV3-1 (or the pseudogene TRBV3-2) to TRBJ1-4, with D uncertain. This CDR3 is built from 12 residues. The V and J ends lost 0 bases and 8 bases respectively, with 4 bases between them. Germline V gene lookup returns CDR1 LGHDT and CDR2 YNNKEL (reference sequence). The CDR3 DNA follows: TGTGCCAGCAGCCAAGATGTAGAAAAACTGTTTTTT. Residues: CASSQDVEKLFF.

This clone has only a few counts. This chain connects TRBV28 to TRBJ1-1; D unresolved. Trimming pared 6 bases from V and 9 bases from J, leaving 14 bases between. The germline gives CDR1 MDHEN, CDR2 SYDVKM. The CDR3 sequence is 12 residues long. CDR3: CASSNRVGQAFF. Written as DNA, the CDR3 is TGTGCCAGCAGCAATCGAGTGGGCCAAGCTTTCTTT.

CDR3 residues: CASRTPSPGTSRETQYF. CDR3 sequence (DNA): TGTGCCAGCAGAACTCCCTCCCCCGGGACCTCCAGAGAGACCCAGTACTTC. The V call is TRBV28, the J call TRBJ2-5; D tentatively fits TRBD1 or TRBD2 (5 bases each). The germline gives CDR1 MDHEN, CDR2 SYDVKM. The CDR3 extends over 17 amino acids. V was pared by 6 bases and J by 4 bases, with 24 bases between.

The chain links TRBV5-1 to TRBJ2-3; D is undetermined. The V gene's germline CDR1 is SGHRS and CDR2 YFSETQ. This CDR3 region has 12 residues. With 3 bases removed from V and 2 bases from J, the gap between germline ends came to 4 bases. The CDR3 region is CASSSDTDTQYF. Here the CDR3 DNA reads TGCGCCAGCAGCTCCGACACAGATACGCAGTATTTT.

The rearrangement links TRBV7-2 to TRBJ1-5; maybe TRBD1 (6 bases). This CDR3 is 15 amino acids long. V lost 4 bases and J 7 bases, leaving 17 bases between the germline ends. CDR1 is SGHTA and CDR2 is FQGNSA in the germline V gene. CDR3 nucleotides: TGTGCCAGCAGCTCCCAGGACAGACTCGAACAGCCCCAGCATTTT. Amino acids: CASSSQDRLEQPQHF.

The chain recombines TRBV5-1 with TRBJ2-3; weak D call: TRBD2 (6 bases). This CDR3 is built from 17 residues. Germline loops: CDR1 SGHRS, CDR2 YFSETQ. The V end was cut by 4 bases, the J end by 6 bases, with 24 bases between. The chain's CDR3 is CASSDIASAPGLDTQYF. For the CDR3, the DNA is TGCGCCAGCAGCGACATAGCTAGCGCCCCTGGTTTGGATACGCAGTATTTT. Filled out from reference TRBV5-1 and TRBJ2-3, the complete variable domain reads KAGVTQTPRYLIKTRGQQVTLSCSPISGHRSVSWYQQTPGQGLQFLFEYFSETQRNKGNFPGRFSGRQFSNSRSEMNVSTLELGDSALYLCASSDIASAPGLDTQYFGPGTRLTVL.

V is TRBV23-1 and J is TRBJ1-1, with TRBD1 as a possible D gene (6 bases). TRBV23-1 is annotated as an ORF whose role is uncertain. This CDR3 has 12 amino acids. Trimming cost V 6 bases and J 9 bases, with 14 bases left between them. CDR3 protein: CASRMMGHQAFF. DNA for the CDR3: TGCGCCAGCAGGATGATGGGACATCAAGCTTTCTTT.

The rearrangement links TRBV6-2 or TRBV6-3 to TRBJ2-7; 7 bases match TRBD1. Germline V gene lookup returns CDR1 MNHEY and CDR2 SVGEGT. V lost 2 bases and J lost 5; bases outside the gene matches: 3. The CDR3 spans 13 residues. The CDR3 DNA reads as TGTGCCAGCAGTTACAGGGACAGCCACGAGCAGTACTTC. Its translation is CASSYRDSHEQYF.

The chain links TRBV5-4 to TRBJ1-1, with D tentatively TRBD1 (6 bases). CDR1 and CDR2 from the germline V gene are SGHNT and YYREEE (reference sequence). CDR3 length: 13 amino acids. V was trimmed by 4 bases and J by 11 bases, leaving 18 bases between them. The CDR3 DNA follows: TGTGCCAGCAGCCCAAAAGCAGGGAGGGGGGCTTTCTTT. Its protein product is CASSPKAGRGAFF.

The gene calls are TRBV12-3 or TRBV12-4 and TRBJ1-1; D is uncertain. The V end was cut by 4 bases, the J end by 4 bases, with 7 bases between. The CDR3 is 12 residues long. CDR3 nucleotides: TGTGCCAGCAGTTCAAGAGGCACTGAAGCTTTCTTT. It yields the protein CASSSRGTEAFF.

The chain joins TRBV9 to TRBJ1-3, with D perhaps matching TRBD1 (5 bases). There are 18 residues in the CDR3. V dropped 3 bases and J dropped 0 bases, with 19 bases sitting between them. CDR1 SGDLS and CDR2 YYNGEE come from the germline V gene. CDR3 loop: CASSGSPSGLTSGNTIYF. The CDR3 bases are TGTGCCAGCAGCGGCAGCCCTTCGGGACTGACCTCTGGAAACACCATATATTTT.

This clone turned up a few times. This chain connects TRBV3-1 (or the pseudogene TRBV3-2) to TRBJ2-1; 8 nucleotides match TRBD2. The CDR3 is 14 amino acids. V lost 2 bases and J lost 6; bases outside the gene matches: 3. CDR1 is LGHDT, CDR2 YNNKEL, per germline (reference sequence). CDR3 DNA: TGTGCCAGCAGCCAAAGGACTAGCACCAATGAGCAGTTCTTC. It encodes CASSQRTSTNEQFF.

Worth noting for this clone: A junction end diverges from the germline sequence, so it may reflect a read error. The chain joins TRBV9 to TRBJ1-6; D is unclear. The CDR3 spans 12 residues. Germline loops: CDR1 SGDLS, CDR2 YYNGEE. CDR3 bases: TGTGCCAGCAGCCGTAATAACTCACCCCTCCACTTT. As protein: CASSRNNSPLHF.

The rearrangement joins TRBV27 to TRBJ2-7, with D uncertain. The CDR3 is 16 amino acids. With 0 bases removed from V and 7 bases from J, the gap between germline ends came to 19 bases. Germline loops: CDR1 MNHEY, CDR2 SMNVEV (reference sequence). The CDR3 loop reads CASSLSFHQSLREQYF. The CDR3 DNA reads as TGTGCCAGCAGTTTATCCTTCCACCAGTCCCTACGAGAGCAGTACTTC.

J is TRBJ2-5 and V is TRBV4-3; D is possibly TRBD1 or TRBD2 (5 bases each). V was cut by 1 base and J by 7 bases, with 13 bases left in between. This CDR3 has 14 amino acids. Germline CDR1 and CDR2: LGHNA and YSLEER. The CDR3 region is CASSQAGAAGTQYF. The CDR3 region has the DNA TGCGCCAGCAGCCAAGCCGGGGCGGCCGGGACCCAGTACTTC.

The V and J genes are TRBV29-1 and TRBJ2-5; a possible D gene is TRBD1 (6 bases). V shed 7 bases and J shed 0 bases, with 12 bases lying between them. The CDR3 has 13 residues. Germline CDR1 reads SQVTM; CDR2 reads ANQGSEA. The CDR3 nucleotides read TGCAGCGCTACCAGGGGCCACCAAGAGACCCAGTACTTC. Protein product: CSATRGHQETQYF.

The J gene is TRBJ2-2, the V gene TRBV4-1; 11 nucleotides align to TRBD2. Germline trimming cut 0 bases from V and 0 bases from J; bases unmatched to any gene: 6. The CDR3 spans 19 residues. The germline V gene has CDR1 MGHRA and CDR2 YSYEKL. This CDR3 is CASSQEGGLAAANTGELFF. The CDR3 DNA reads as TGCGCCAGCAGCCAAGAGGGGGGACTAGCGGCCGCGAACACCGGGGAGCTGTTTTTT.

The gene calls are TRBV6-6 and TRBJ1-2; 8 bases fit TRBD1. The CDR3 is made up of 22 amino acids. Germline trimming cut 5 bases from V and 0 bases from J; bases unmatched to any gene: 26. Germline V gene sequence: CDR1 MNHNY, CDR2 SVGAGI (reference sequence). The CDR3 here is CASSPFQGAGIFSLRANYGYTF. CDR3 in DNA: TGTGCCAGCAGTCCATTCCAGGGGGCTGGAATCTTTAGTCTCCGAGCTAACTATGGCTACACCTTC.

The rearrangement joins TRBV21-1 to TRBJ2-5; the D segment call TRBD1 is taken from the table without a DNA check. TRBV21-1 is classified as a pseudogene. The CDR3 runs 18 residues. Written as DNA, the CDR3 is TGTGCCAGCAGCAAATTGAAACAGGGGGCGAAAAAGGGGGAGACCCAGTACTTC. Its protein product is CASSKLKQGAKKGETQYF.

This clone was counted only a few times. This chain joins TRBV28 and TRBJ1-5; D uncertain. Trimming left V 8 bases short and J 0 bases short, with 8 bases between. Germline CDR1 MDHEN, CDR2 SYDVKM. There are 13 residues in the CDR3. The CDR3 spells CASHDYSNQPQHF. Here the CDR3 DNA reads TGTGCCAGCCACGATTATAGCAATCAGCCCCAGCATTTT.

This chain joins TRBV27 and TRBJ2-5; D is perhaps TRBD1 (5 bases). This CDR3 region has 13 residues. The V end was cut by 2 bases, the J end by 2 bases, with 6 bases between. CDR1 and CDR2 from the germline V gene are MNHEY and SMNVEV (reference sequence). The CDR3 region has the DNA TGTGCCAGCAGTTTAGACAGACAAGAGACCCAGTACTTC. It translates to CASSLDRQETQYF.

The chain links TRBV19 to TRBJ1-2, with 8 bases that match TRBD1. V lost 5 bases to trimming and J lost 5 bases; unmatched junction nucleotides: 7. This CDR3 has 14 residues. CDR1 and CDR2 from the germline V gene are LNHDA and SQIVND (reference sequence). The CDR3 is CASSAGTGEYGYTF. DNA for the CDR3: TGTGCCAGTAGTGCGGGGACAGGCGAATATGGCTACACCTTC.

This chain joins TRBV6-2 or TRBV6-3 and TRBJ1-1; the match to TRBD1 covers 9 bases. CDR3 length equals 19 residues. V shed 2 bases, J shed 5 bases, and the junction held 18 bases outside the gene matches. CDR1 MNHEY and CDR2 SVGEGT come from the germline V gene. The CDR3, as DNA: TGTGCCAGCAGTTACCTTAACTCGAGGGGAGGACAGGGGAGGACTGAAGCTTTCTTT. Encoded protein: CASSYLNSRGGQGRTEAFF.

The chain combines TRBV6-5 with TRBJ2-5, with D perhaps being TRBD1 or TRBD2 (5 bases each). The germline V gene has CDR1 MNHEY and CDR2 SVGAGI. The CDR3 extends over 12 amino acids. V was shortened by 8 bases and J by 5 bases, with 12 bases between the two germline ends. As DNA, the CDR3 is TGTGCCAGCGAGAGGGGTTCGGAGACCCAGTACTTC. It translates to CASERGSETQYF.

Comments on this clone: The junction differs from germline at one of its ends, possibly a read error. The V gene is TRBV9, the J gene TRBJ2-1, with no clear D. The CDR3 loop spans 14 amino acids. Per germline, CDR1 SGDLS and CDR2 YYNGEE. The CDR3 DNA reads TGTGCCAGCAGCTCCAGTACTACCTACAATGCGCAGTTCTTC. Translation gives CASSSSTTYNAQFF.